This TCR beta chain was profiled in a study of radiation and T cells in renal cell carcinoma. This clone was detected a few times. As yet, its antigen is unknown. Overall study findings and caveats: Tumor samples were small regions of approximately 1.1 g. Irradiated tumors had higher TCR clonality than control tumors. Without pretreatment biopsies, baseline tumor clonotype presence was undetermined.

Some clones are missing from TCRdb's copy, which holds only in-frame ones; the method was immunoSEQ multiplex PCR. The data hold approximately 24,000 clones, with more than 40% observed a single time. Specified treatment: 15 Gy SBRT to primary tumor, nephrectomy 4 weeks later. Nephrectomy followed 15 Gy stereotactic body radiation by 4 weeks. The specimen was tumor tissue, collected from a patient whose treatment included radiotherapy and nephrectomy. The TCR originated in a woman in her forties or fifties with renal cell carcinoma.

The CDR3 DNA reads as TGTGCCAGCAGCTCAACGAGGAGTTTCGGTGGCTACACCTTC. Translation gives CASSSTRSFGGYTF. The chain links TRBV7-8 to TRBJ1-2; D is uncertain. Trimming removed 4 bases at V and 7 bases at J, with 16 bases between. Germline V CDR1 and CDR2: SGHVS, FQNEAQ. The length of the CDR3 is 14 residues.